The present entry profiles one TCR beta chain with its context. This record comes from a study of CD8 T cells in Susac syndrome. Germline loops: CDR1 LGHDT, CDR2 YNNKEL (reference sequence). This CDR3 contains 15 residues. V was pared by 1 base and J by 7 bases, with 13 bases between. Under recently defined diagnostic criteria, the patients with Susac syndrome qualified as having definite or probable disease. Both CD4+ and CD8+ T cells were negatively isolated, and TEMRA cells underwent FACS enrichment. Random hexamers served to reverse transcribe roughly 0.5 to 1 ug RNA. Amplification of TCR beta CDR3 spanned 54 Vbeta and 13 Jbeta via immunoSEQ multiplex PCR. MiXCR, applied by TCRdb to the immunoSEQ multiplex PCR reads, yields one record per CDR3 protein. The table records some 130,000 distinct CDR3 sequences, about 95% of them present only once.

This clonotype was sampled from a human donor with Susac syndrome. Sequenced material: CD8+ T cells from PBMCs. This chain links TRBV3-1 with TRBJ2-2, with D uncertain. The CDR3 DNA reads as TGTGCCAGCAGCCAAGTAAAAGGGTTGGTCGGGGAGCTGTTTTTT. It encodes CASSQVKGLVGELFF. Full variable domain (outside the CDR3, taken from reference TRBV3-1 and TRBJ2-2): DTAVSQTPKYLVTQMGNDKSIKCEQNLGHDTMYWYKQDSKKFLKIMFSYNNKELIINETVPNRFSPKSPDKAHLNLHINSLELGDSAVYFCASSQVKGLVGELFFGEGSRLTVL.